Relative to its sample, the clone carrying this TCR beta chain is large (0.1 to 1%). This sample was taken from a study of CD4+ T cells in melanoma. V was clipped by 5 bases and J by 3 bases, with 20 bases between them. Germline V gene data show CDR1 as KGHSH and CDR2 as LQKENI. The CDR3 length is 17 residues. The assay was immunoSEQ multiplex PCR, and TCRdb's table has in-frame clones only and misses some. The sample yields 9,500 to 11,000 clones, around 79% seen once. Input material: cells from a culture (not recorded whether cultured in vitro). V gene TRBV18 combines with J gene TRBJ1-3; D is possibly TRBD1 (5 bases). The TCR comes from a human donor with melanoma. The CDR3 sequence is CASSALLAGMFGNTIYF. The CDR3 nucleotides are TGTGCCAGCTCAGCCCTTTTGGCAGGGATGTTTGGAAACACCATATATTTT.